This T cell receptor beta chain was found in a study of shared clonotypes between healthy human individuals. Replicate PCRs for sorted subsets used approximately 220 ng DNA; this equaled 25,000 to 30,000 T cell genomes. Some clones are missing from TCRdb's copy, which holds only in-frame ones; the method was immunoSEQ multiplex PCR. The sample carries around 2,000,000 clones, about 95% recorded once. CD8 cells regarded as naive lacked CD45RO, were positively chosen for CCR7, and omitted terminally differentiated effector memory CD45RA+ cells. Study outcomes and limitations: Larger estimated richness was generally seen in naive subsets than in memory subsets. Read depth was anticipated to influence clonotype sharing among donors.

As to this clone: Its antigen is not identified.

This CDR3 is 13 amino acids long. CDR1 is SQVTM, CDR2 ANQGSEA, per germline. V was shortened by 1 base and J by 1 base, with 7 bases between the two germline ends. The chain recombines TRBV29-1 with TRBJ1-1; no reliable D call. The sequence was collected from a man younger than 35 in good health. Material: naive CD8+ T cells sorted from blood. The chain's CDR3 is CSVEGQPNTEAFF. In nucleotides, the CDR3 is TGCAGCGTTGAAGGCCAGCCGAACACTGAAGCTTTCTTT.